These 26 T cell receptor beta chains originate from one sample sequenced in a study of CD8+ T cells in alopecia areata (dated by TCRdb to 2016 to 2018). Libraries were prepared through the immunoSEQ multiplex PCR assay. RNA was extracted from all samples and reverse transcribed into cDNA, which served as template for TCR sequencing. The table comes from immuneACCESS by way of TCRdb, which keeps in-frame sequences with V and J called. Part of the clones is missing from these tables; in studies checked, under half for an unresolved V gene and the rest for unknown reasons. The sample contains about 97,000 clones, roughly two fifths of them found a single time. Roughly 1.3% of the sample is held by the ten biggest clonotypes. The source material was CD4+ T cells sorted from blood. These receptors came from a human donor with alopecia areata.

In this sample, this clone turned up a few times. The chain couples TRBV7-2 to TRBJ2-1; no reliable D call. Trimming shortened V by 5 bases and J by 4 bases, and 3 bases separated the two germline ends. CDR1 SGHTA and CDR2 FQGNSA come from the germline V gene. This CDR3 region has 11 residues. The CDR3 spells CASSPYNEQFF. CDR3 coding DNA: TGTGCCAGCAGCCCGTACAATGAGCAGTTCTTC.

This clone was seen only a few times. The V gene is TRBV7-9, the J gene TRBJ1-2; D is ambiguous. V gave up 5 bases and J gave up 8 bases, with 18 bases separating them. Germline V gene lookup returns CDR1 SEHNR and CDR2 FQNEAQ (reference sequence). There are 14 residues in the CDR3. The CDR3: CASSPWADVGGYTF. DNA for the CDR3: TGTGCCAGCAGCCCATGGGCGGACGTTGGGGGCTACACCTTC.

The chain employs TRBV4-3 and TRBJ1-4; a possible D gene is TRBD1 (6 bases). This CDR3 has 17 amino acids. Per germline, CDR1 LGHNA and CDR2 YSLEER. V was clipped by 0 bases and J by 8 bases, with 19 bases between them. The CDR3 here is CASSQDPLGGTREKLFF. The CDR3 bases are TGCGCCAGCAGCCAAGATCCGCTTGGGGGGACACGGGAAAAACTGTTTTTT.

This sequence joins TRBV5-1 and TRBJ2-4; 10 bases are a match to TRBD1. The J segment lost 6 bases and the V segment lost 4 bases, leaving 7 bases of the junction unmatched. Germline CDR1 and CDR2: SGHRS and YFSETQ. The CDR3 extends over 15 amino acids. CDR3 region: CASSQGTGVGNIQYF. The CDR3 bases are TGCGCCAGCAGCCAAGGGACAGGGGTTGGAAACATTCAGTACTTC.

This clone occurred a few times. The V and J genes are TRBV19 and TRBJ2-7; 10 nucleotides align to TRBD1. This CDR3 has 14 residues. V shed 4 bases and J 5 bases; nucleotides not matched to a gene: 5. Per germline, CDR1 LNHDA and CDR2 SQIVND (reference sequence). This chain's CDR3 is CASSTRQGADEQYF. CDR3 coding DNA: TGTGCCAGTAGTACCCGACAGGGGGCAGACGAGCAGTACTTC.

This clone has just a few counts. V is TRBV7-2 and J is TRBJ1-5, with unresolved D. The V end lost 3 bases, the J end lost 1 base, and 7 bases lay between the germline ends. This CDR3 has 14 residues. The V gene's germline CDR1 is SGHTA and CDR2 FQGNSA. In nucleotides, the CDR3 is TGTGCCAGCAGCTTTAGACAAAGCAATCAGCCCCAGCATTTT. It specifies CASSFRQSNQPQHF.

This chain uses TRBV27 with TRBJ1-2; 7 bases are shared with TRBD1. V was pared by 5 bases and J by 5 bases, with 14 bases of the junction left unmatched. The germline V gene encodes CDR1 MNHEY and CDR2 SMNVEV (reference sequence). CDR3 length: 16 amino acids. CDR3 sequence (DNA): TGTGCCAGCAGTGTACCCCGAAAGACAGGGTTTTATGGCTACACCTTC. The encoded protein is CASSVPRKTGFYGYTF.

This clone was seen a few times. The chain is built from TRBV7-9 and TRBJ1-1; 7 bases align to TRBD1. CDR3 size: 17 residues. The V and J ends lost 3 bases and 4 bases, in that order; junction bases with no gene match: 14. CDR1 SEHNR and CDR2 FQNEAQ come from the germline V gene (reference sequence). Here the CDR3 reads CASSFPKYPGGSTEAFF. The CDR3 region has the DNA TGTGCCAGCAGCTTTCCGAAATACCCAGGGGGGAGCACTGAAGCTTTCTTT.

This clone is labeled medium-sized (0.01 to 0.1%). CDR3 amino acids: CASSSSGTRNNEQFF. For the CDR3, the DNA is TGTGCCAGCAGCTCCTCCGGGACTAGAAACAATGAGCAGTTCTTC. The chain links TRBV7-8 to TRBJ2-1; 8 positions agree with TRBD2. Per germline, CDR1 SGHVS and CDR2 FQNEAQ. Trimming cost V 4 bases and J 5 bases; bases outside gene matches: 7. The CDR3 contains 15 residues.

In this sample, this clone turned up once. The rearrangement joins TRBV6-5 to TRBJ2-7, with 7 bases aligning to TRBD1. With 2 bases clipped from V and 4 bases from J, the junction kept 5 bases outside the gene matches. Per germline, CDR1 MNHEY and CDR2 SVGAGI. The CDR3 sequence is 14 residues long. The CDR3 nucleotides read TGTGCCAGCAGTTACCGTGGCAGGGGGTACGAGCAGTACTTC. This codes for CASSYRGRGYEQYF.

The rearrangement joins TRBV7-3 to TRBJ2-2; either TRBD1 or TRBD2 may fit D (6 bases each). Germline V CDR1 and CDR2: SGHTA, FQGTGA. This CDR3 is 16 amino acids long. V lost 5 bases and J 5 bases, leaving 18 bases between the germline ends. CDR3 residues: CASSTAGGGRTGELFF. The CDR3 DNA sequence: TGTGCCAGCAGCACCGCAGGAGGGGGTCGAACCGGGGAGCTGTTTTTT.

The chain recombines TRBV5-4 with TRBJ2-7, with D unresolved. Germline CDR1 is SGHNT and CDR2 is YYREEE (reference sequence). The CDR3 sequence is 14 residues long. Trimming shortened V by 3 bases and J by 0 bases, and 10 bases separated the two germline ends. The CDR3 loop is CASSSGRNSYEQYF. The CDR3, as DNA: TGTGCCAGCAGCTCCGGACGGAACTCCTACGAGCAGTACTTC.

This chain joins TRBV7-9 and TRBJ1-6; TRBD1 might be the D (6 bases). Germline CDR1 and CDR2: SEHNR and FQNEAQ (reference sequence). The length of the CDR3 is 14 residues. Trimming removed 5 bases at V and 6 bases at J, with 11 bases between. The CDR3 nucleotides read TGTGCCAGCAGCCGAGGACAGCCTAATTCACCCCTCCACTTT. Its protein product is CASSRGQPNSPLHF.

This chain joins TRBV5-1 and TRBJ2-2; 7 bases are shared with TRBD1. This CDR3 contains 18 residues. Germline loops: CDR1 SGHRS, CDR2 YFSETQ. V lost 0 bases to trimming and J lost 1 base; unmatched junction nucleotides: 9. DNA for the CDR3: TGCGCCAGCAGCTTGGGGATAATGACAGGGATGAACACCGGGGAGCTGTTTTTT. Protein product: CASSLGIMTGMNTGELFF.

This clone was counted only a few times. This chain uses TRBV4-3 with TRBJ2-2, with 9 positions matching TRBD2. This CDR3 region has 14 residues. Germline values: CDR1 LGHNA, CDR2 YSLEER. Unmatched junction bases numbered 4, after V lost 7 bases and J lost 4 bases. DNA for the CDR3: TGCGCCAGCAAGCGGGGGGAAACCACCGGGGAGCTGTTTTTT. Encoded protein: CASKRGETTGELFF.

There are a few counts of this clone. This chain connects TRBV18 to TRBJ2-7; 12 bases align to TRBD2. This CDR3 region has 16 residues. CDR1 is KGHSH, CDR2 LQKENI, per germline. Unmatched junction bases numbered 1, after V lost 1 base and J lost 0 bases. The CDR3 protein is CASSPRTSGDSYEQYF. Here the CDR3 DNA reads TGTGCCAGCTCACCACGGACTAGCGGGGACTCCTACGAGCAGTACTTC.

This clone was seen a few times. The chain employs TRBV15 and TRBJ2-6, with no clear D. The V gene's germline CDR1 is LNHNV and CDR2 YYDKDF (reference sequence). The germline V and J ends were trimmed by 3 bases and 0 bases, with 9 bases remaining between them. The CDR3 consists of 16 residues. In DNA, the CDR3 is TGTGCCACCAGCAGGGATAGAGCCTCTGGGGCCAACGTCCTGACTTTC. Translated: CATSRDRASGANVLTF.

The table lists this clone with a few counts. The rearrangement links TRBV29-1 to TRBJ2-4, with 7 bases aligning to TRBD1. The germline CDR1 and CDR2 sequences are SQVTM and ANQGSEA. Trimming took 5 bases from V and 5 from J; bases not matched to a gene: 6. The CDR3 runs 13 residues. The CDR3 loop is CSVLPGQQNIQYF. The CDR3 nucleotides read TGCAGCGTTCTTCCGGGACAGCAAAACATTCAGTACTTC.

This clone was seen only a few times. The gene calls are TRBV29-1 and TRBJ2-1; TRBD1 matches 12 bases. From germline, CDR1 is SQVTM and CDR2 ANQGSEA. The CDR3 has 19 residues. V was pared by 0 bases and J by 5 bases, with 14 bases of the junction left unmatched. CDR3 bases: TGCAGCGTTGAAGAAGGGACAGGGGGCCATGGGTCTCTTAACAATGAGCAGTTCTTC. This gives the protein CSVEEGTGGHGSLNNEQFF.

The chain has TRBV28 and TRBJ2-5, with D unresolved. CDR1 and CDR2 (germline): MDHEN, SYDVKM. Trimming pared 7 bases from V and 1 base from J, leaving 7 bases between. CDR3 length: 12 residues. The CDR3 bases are TGTGCCAGCACGAGGTTCCAAGAGACCCAGTACTTC. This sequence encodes CASTRFQETQYF.

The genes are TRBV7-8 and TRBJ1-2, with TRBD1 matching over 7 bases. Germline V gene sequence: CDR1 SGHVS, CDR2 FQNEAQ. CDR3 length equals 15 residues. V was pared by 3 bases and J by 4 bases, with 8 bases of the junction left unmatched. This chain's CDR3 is CASSFKGAGPYGYTF. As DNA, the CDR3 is TGTGCCAGCAGCTTCAAGGGGGCAGGGCCCTATGGCTACACCTTC.

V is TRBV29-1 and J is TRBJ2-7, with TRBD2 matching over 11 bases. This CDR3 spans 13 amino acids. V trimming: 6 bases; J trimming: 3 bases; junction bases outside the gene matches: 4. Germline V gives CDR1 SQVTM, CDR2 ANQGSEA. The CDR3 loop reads CSVTSGISYEQYF. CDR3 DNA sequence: TGCAGCGTGACTAGCGGGATCAGCTACGAGCAGTACTTC.

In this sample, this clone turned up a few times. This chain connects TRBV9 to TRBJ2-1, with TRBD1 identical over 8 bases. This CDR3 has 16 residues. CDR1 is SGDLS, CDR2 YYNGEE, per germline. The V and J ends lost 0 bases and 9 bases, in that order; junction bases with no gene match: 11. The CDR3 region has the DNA TGTGCCAGCAGCGTAGCAGGTGGGGCAGGGGGCGGTGAGCAGTTCTTC. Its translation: CASSVAGGAGGGEQFF. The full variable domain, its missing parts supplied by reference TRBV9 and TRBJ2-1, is DSGVTQTPKHLITATGQRVTLRCSPRSGDLSVYWYQQSLDQGLQFLIQYYNGEERAKGNILERFSAQQFPDLHSELNLSSLELGDSALYFCASSVAGGAGGGEQFFGPGTRLTVL.

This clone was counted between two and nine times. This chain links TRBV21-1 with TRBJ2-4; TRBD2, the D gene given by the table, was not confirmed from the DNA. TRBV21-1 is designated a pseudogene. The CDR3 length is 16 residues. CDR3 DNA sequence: TGTGCCAGCAGCAACGATCAGAGACTAGCCAAAAACATTCAGTACTTC. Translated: CASSNDQRLAKNIQYF.

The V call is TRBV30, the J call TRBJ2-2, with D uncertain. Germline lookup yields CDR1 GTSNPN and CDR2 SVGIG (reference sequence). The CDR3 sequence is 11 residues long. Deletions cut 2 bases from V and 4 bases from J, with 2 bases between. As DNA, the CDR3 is TGTGCCTGGAGTTCCACCGGGGAGCTGTTTTTT. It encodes CAWSSTGELFF. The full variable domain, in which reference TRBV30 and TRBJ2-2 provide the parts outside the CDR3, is SQTIHQWPATLVQPVGSPLSLECTVEGTSNPNLYWYRQAAGRGLQLLFYSVGIGQISSEVPQNLSASRPQDRQFILSSKKLLLSDSGFYLCAWSSTGELFFGEGSRLTVL.

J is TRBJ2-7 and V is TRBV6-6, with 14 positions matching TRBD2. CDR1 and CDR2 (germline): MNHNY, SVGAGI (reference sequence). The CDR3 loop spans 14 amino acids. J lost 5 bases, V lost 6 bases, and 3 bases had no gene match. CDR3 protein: CASRGLAGAHEQYF. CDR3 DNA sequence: TGTGCCAGCAGGGGACTAGCGGGAGCCCACGAGCAGTACTTC.